These 25 T cell receptor beta chains share one sample of origin, sequenced in a study of PD-1 blockade in classical Hodgkin lymphoma. Following autologous stem cell transplantation, relapse occurred in every patient, and exposure to brentuximab vedotin varied. Assay used: immunoSEQ multiplex PCR; TCRdb lists only in-frame clones, some missing. The repertoire holds roughly 28,000 clones, with around 70% as singletons. Here the sequenced sample was peripheral blood mononuclear cells (PBMCs), taken before the second cycle of nivolumab. Every receptor here comes from a human donor with classical Hodgkin lymphoma.

The chain employs TRBV13 and TRBJ2-1, with 9 bases aligning to TRBD1. Germline-derived CDR1 and CDR2 are PRHDT and FYEKMQ (reference sequence). Unmatched junction bases numbered 5, after V lost 4 bases and J lost 1 base. The CDR3 runs to 16 residues. The CDR3 sequence is CASSSMDRGSYNEQFF. In DNA form, the CDR3 reads TGTGCCAGCAGCTCCATGGACAGGGGTTCCTACAATGAGCAGTTCTTC.

The chain combines TRBV18 with TRBJ2-1, with D possibly matching TRBD1 (5 bases). V gave up 5 bases and J gave up 1 base, with 18 bases separating them. The CDR3 has 17 residues. Per germline, CDR1 KGHSH and CDR2 LQKENI. The CDR3 sequence: CASSSTVPDQSYNEQFF. CDR3 nucleotide sequence: TGTGCCAGCTCATCGACAGTCCCCGACCAATCCTACAATGAGCAGTTCTTC.

V and J are TRBV7-2 and TRBJ2-1; D is ambiguous. V shed 5 bases and J shed 10 bases, with 12 bases lying between them. The CDR3 length is 12 residues. Germline assignment: CDR1 SGHTA and CDR2 FQGNSA. The CDR3 nucleotides read TGTGCCAGCAGCCCAAGTCTAGGGGAGCAGTTCTTC. Residues: CASSPSLGEQFF.

The chain carries TRBV6-6 and TRBJ1-5, with TRBD1 identical over 9 bases. The CDR3 contains 15 residues. The trim removed 6 bases at V and 6 bases at J, leaving 9 bases unmatched. Germline CDR1 MNHNY, CDR2 SVGAGI (reference sequence). The CDR3 here is CASSPGQGSSQPQHF. As DNA, the CDR3 is TGTGCCAGCAGCCCCGGACAGGGGTCTAGTCAGCCCCAGCATTTT.

The V call is TRBV15, the J call TRBJ1-4; possible D gene TRBD1, 6 bases. Germline V gives CDR1 LNHNV, CDR2 YYDKDF (reference sequence). Trimming pared 5 bases from V and 17 bases from J, leaving 24 bases between. CDR3 size: 14 residues. CDR3 nucleotides: TGTGCCACCAGCTCCCGAAAGGGGGGAGCCGTTTCTTTTTTT. Its protein product is CATSSRKGGAVSFF.

V and J are TRBV27 and TRBJ2-5; TRBD1 matches at 7 bases. Germline V gene sequence: CDR1 MNHEY, CDR2 SMNVEV (reference sequence). The length of the CDR3 is 14 residues. Unmatched junction bases numbered 7, after V lost 4 bases and J lost 5 bases. CDR3 nucleotides: TGTGCCAGCAGTTCAGTAACAGGGGTCGAGACCCAGTACTTC. Amino acids: CASSSVTGVETQYF.

In this sample, this clone turned up a few times. The CDR3 is CASSLAAWGGGNQPQHF. The CDR3 nucleotides are TGTGCCAGCAGCTTAGCCGCATGGGGCGGGGGCAATCAGCCCCAGCATTTT. The chain employs TRBV7-8 and TRBJ1-5; possible D gene TRBD1, 5 bases. Germline-derived CDR1 and CDR2 are SGHVS and FQNEAQ. This CDR3 is 17 amino acids long. Trimming cost V 0 bases and J 2 bases, with 14 bases left between them.

The chain recombines TRBV15 with TRBJ2-1; TRBD1 aligns across 9 bases. Trimming cost V 4 bases and J 6 bases; bases outside gene matches: 10. The germline V gene has CDR1 LNHNV and CDR2 YYDKDF (reference sequence). This CDR3 contains 16 residues. The CDR3, as DNA: TGTGCCACCAGCAAAGATGGACAGGGGTGGCCCAATGAGCAGTTCTTC. It translates to CATSKDGQGWPNEQFF.

The CDR3 region is CASSLGLAGGSYEQYV. The CDR3 nucleotides read TGTGCCAGCAGCCTCGGACTAGCGGGGGGCTCCTACGAGCAGTACGTC. The genes are TRBV7-9 and TRBJ2-7; 14 bases match TRBD2. The trim removed 5 bases at V and 0 bases at J, leaving 3 bases unmatched. Germline CDR1 and CDR2: SEHNR and FQNEAQ (reference sequence). This CDR3 is 16 amino acids long.

The chain has TRBV6-5 and TRBJ1-6; D uncertain. V was clipped by 6 bases and J by 9 bases, with 18 bases between them. This CDR3 region has 15 residues. Germline values: CDR1 MNHEY, CDR2 SVGAGI. CDR3 in DNA: TGTGCCAGCAGCATCGGACTCCCATGGGGTTCACCCCTCCACTTT. Translation: CASSIGLPWGSPLHF.

There are a few counts of this clone. The gene calls are TRBV5-1 and TRBJ2-7; 9 nucleotides line up with TRBD2. J gave up 4 bases and V 0 bases, and 8 bases lay outside the gene matches. The germline V gene encodes CDR1 SGHRS and CDR2 YFSETQ. This CDR3 has 16 amino acids. The CDR3 loop is CASSLGAVAGVYEQYF. CDR3 DNA sequence: TGCGCCAGCAGCTTGGGAGCCGTAGCGGGAGTTTACGAGCAGTACTTC.

This chain links TRBV27 with TRBJ2-1; no clear D. Germline V CDR1 and CDR2: MNHEY, SMNVEV (reference sequence). The V end lost 6 bases, the J end lost 5 bases, and 20 bases lay between the germline ends. The CDR3 runs 16 residues. The DNA for the CDR3 is TGTGCCAGCAGCCGCCCCGAAGGCCCCCTTAACAATGAGCAGTTCTTC. Residues: CASSRPEGPLNNEQFF.

The chain recombines TRBV10-3 with TRBJ2-3, with TRBD1 matching 7 bases. V shed 0 bases and J 3 bases; nucleotides not matched to a gene: 3. The CDR3 contains 15 residues. Germline CDR1 ENHRY, CDR2 SYGVKD. As DNA, the CDR3 is TGTGCCATCAGTGAGTCGGGCAGGGGGACAGATACGCAGTATTTT. Its translation: CAISESGRGTDTQYF.

CDR3 sequence (DNA): TGTGCCAGCAGCCAAGATTTTAACTCCTATAATTCACCCCTCCACTTT. Translation gives CASSQDFNSYNSPLHF. This rearrangement joins TRBV14 to TRBJ1-6; no reliable D call. Per germline, CDR1 SGHDN and CDR2 FVKESK. The V and J ends lost 0 bases and 0 bases respectively, with 6 bases between them. CDR3 length: 16 amino acids.

V is TRBV5-1 and J is TRBJ2-1, with D uncertain. There are 13 residues in the CDR3. The germline V and J ends were trimmed by 0 bases and 6 bases, with 7 bases remaining between them. CDR1 is SGHRS, CDR2 YFSETQ, per germline. This CDR3 reads CASSLGAGNEQFF. CDR3 sequence (DNA): TGCGCCAGCAGCTTGGGGGCCGGCAATGAGCAGTTCTTC.

V usage is TRBV5-8 and J usage is TRBJ2-3, with unresolved D. V lost 2 bases, J lost 3 bases, and 13 bases lay in between. Germline V gene lookup returns CDR1 SGHTS and CDR2 YDEGEE. This CDR3 has 15 amino acids. The CDR3 reads CASSFAETVTDTQYF. The DNA for the CDR3 is TGTGCCAGCAGCTTCGCGGAGACTGTAACAGATACGCAGTATTTT.

V and J are TRBV27 and TRBJ2-3; 15 bases align to TRBD2. After removal of 5 bases from V and 1 base from J, the junction contained 4 bases not matched to a gene. The germline V gene has CDR1 MNHEY and CDR2 SMNVEV (reference sequence). This CDR3 has 17 amino acids. CDR3 sequence reads: CASSRTSGRAGTDTQYF. In DNA form, the CDR3 reads TGTGCCAGCAGTCGGACTAGCGGGAGGGCCGGCACAGATACGCAGTATTTT.

This clone occurred once. The genes are TRBV5-1 and TRBJ2-2; TRBD2 agrees at 7 bases. The CDR3 sequence is 15 residues long. Trimming at V came to 5 bases and at J to 0 bases, leaving 4 bases not matched to a gene. CDR1 is SGHRS, CDR2 YFSETQ, per germline. CDR3 protein: CASRASGTNTGELFF. The CDR3 nucleotides read TGCGCCAGCAGGGCTAGCGGAACGAACACCGGGGAGCTGTTTTTT.

This clone occurred once. This chain connects TRBV7-9 to TRBJ2-7, with TRBD1 matching 8 bases. V lost 2 bases, J lost 0 bases, and 9 bases stayed unmatched. Germline V lookup: CDR1 SEHNR, CDR2 FQNEAQ (reference sequence). This CDR3 comprises 17 residues. For the CDR3, the DNA is TGTGCCAGCAGCTTAAGCCTGACAGGGGCCGACTCCTACGAGCAGTACTTC. Protein product: CASSLSLTGADSYEQYF.

The chain uses TRBV19 and TRBJ2-4; D perhaps matches TRBD2 (6 bases). This CDR3 comprises 14 residues. Per germline, CDR1 LNHDA and CDR2 SQIVND (reference sequence). Trimming took off 0 bases at V and 11 bases at J, with 14 bases between the two ends. The DNA for the CDR3 is TGTGCCAGTAGTATAGATGGGAGCGGGCGTGTTCAGTACTTC. It translates to CASSIDGSGRVQYF.

The chain carries TRBV9 and TRBJ2-5, with 12 positions matching TRBD2. The junction had 11 bases not matched to a gene; V was cut back by 0 bases and J by 5 bases. The V gene's germline CDR1 is SGDLS and CDR2 YYNGEE. The CDR3 runs to 18 residues. The CDR3 reads CASSVGELAGGMSETQYF. The CDR3 DNA sequence: TGTGCCAGCAGCGTAGGAGAACTAGCGGGGGGAATGTCGGAGACCCAGTACTTC.

This clone has a single count. V is TRBV6-5 and J is TRBJ1-1; TRBD1 might be the D (5 bases). This CDR3 contains 13 residues. The V end was cut by 0 bases, the J end by 3 bases, with 5 bases between. From germline, CDR1 is MNHEY and CDR2 SVGAGI. The CDR3 DNA is TGTGCCAGCAGTTACTCGACAGACACTGAAGCTTTCTTT. It is translated as CASSYSTDTEAFF.

The chain links TRBV6-5 to TRBJ2-3, with unresolved D. Germline lookup yields CDR1 MNHEY and CDR2 SVGAGI. The ends were cut back, 2 bases at V and 2 bases at J, with 8 bases in the middle. This CDR3 comprises 14 residues. This chain's CDR3 is CASSYGLLTDTQYF. CDR3 nucleotides: TGTGCCAGCAGTTACGGGTTACTCACAGATACGCAGTATTTT.

The rearrangement uses TRBV5-5 and TRBJ2-5; D is possibly TRBD1 (5 bases). Trimming left V 4 bases short and J 4 bases short, with 11 bases between. Germline CDR1 reads SGHKS; CDR2 reads YYEKEE (reference sequence). This CDR3 has 13 residues. The CDR3, as DNA: TGTGCCAGCAGCCCGACTGACAGAGAGACCCAGTACTTC. This codes for CASSPTDRETQYF.

In this sample, this clone turned up many times. This chain connects TRBV5-1 to TRBJ2-2; D may be TRBD1 (6 bases). Per germline, CDR1 SGHRS and CDR2 YFSETQ. Trimming shortened V by 4 bases and J by 4 bases, and 17 bases separated the two germline ends. The CDR3 extends over 16 amino acids. The CDR3 protein is CASSPRVGAGTGELFF. The CDR3 nucleotides read TGCGCCAGCAGCCCCAGAGTGGGGGCCGGCACCGGGGAGCTGTTTTTT.